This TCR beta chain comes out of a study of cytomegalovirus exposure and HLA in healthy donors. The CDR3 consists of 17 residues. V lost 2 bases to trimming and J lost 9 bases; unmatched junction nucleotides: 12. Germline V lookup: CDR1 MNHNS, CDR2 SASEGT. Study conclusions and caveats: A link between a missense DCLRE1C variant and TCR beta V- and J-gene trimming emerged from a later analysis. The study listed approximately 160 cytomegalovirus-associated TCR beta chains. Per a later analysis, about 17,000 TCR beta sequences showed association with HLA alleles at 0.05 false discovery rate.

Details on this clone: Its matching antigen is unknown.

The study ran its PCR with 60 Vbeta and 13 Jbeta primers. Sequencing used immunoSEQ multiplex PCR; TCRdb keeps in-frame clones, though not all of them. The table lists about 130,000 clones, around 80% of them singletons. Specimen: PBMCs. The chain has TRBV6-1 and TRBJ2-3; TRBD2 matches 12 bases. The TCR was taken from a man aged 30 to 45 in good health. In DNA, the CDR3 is TGTGCCAGCAGTGAACCGGGACTAGCGGGTGGAGGCGGGACGCAGTATTTT. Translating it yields CASSEPGLAGGGGTQYF.